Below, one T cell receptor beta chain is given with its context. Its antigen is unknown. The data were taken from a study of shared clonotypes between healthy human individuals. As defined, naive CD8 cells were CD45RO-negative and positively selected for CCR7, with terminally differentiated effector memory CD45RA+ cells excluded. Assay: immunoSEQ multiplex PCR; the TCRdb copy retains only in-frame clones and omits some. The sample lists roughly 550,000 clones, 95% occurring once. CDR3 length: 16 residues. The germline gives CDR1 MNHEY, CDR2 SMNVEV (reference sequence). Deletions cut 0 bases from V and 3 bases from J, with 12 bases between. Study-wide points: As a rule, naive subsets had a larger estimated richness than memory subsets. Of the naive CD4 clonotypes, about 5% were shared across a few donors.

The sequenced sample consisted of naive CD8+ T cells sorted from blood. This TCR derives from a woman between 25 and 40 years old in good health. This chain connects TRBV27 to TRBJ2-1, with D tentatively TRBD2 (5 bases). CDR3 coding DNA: TGTGCCAGCAGTTTATCGGTGGCTAGCAGCTACAATGAGCAGTTCTTC. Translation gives CASSLSVASSYNEQFF.